The rows below give T cell receptor beta chains drawn from one sample of a study of cytotoxic CD8 clonotypes in ibrutinib-treated CLL. TCRdb's table, derived via immunoSEQ multiplex PCR, lists solely in-frame clones and lacks some. The sample shows approximately 53,000 clones, over 65% of them seen only once. Sequencing was performed on PBMCs, taken after 24 months of ibrutinib treatment. These receptors were collected from a human donor with chronic lymphocytic leukemia. Each CDR3 is given without its conserved first and last residue. Each record gives: V gene, CDR3 protein.

TRBV6-1	ASSELGEQY
TRBV6-6	ASSRQGAPEGYT
TRBV9	ASSYRGTDTQY
TRBV10-3	AISESVGRDTIY
TRBV5-1	ASSWAGLQPNTEAF
TRBV11-3	ASSSGTSGTADTQY
TRBV19	ASSIGGSGEQF
TRBV5-4	ASSLGGSHGTGELF
TRBV19	ASSIANGPYEQY
TRBV6-6	ASSYLAGEVDTQY
TRBV19	ASVGQGGEKLF
TRBV5-6	ASSWGPGGVGELF
TRBV18	ASSPRNTGELF
TRBV14	ASSQVSNEQF
TRBV7-2	ASSLVLGGTEAF
TRBV29-1	SVAPVGGLNTGELF
TRBV28	ASSFPQGAGNTIY
TRBV6-1	ASRGSNQPQH
TRBV5-1	ASSQQGANTEAF
TRBV7-2	ASSEPGLGEETQY
TRBV10-3	AISDPGQGFAEQY
TRBV5-8	ASSPEQTHSGNTIY
TRBV6-5	ASRDSSNQPQH
TRBV19	ASNERQGFSNQPQH
TRBV19	ATLFTGGRSDTEAF
TRBV7-9	ASSLAGSEHEQY